This record looks at one TCR beta chain sequence and its context. Profiling relied on immunoSEQ multiplex PCR, and the TCRdb table lists in-frame clones only, not all of them. The sample holds fewer than 95,000 clones; around 88% are singletons and the top ten take over 0.45%. This entry belongs to a study of blood T cell repertoires in COVID-19. The CDR3 spans 15 residues. Trimming stripped 0 bases from V and 0 bases from J, with 9 bases between. Germline loops: CDR1 SGHDT, CDR2 YYEEEE. The sequenced sample consisted of peripheral blood. The TCR was taken from a man in his sixties with acute or convalescent COVID-19. The chain is built from TRBV5-6 and TRBJ1-1; D not certain. DNA of the CDR3: TGTGCCAGCAGCTTGGTAGGCAGGATGAACACTGAAGCTTTCTTT. Protein product: CASSLVGRMNTEAFF.